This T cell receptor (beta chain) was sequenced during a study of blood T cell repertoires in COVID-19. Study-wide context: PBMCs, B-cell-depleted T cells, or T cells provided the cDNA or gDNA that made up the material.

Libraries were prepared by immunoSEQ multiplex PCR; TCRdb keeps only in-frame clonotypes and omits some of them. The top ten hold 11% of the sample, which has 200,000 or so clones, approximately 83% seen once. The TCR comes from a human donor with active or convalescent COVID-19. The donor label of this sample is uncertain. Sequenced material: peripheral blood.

The CDR3 sequence is CAWRSTSGIAYNEQFF. CDR3 nucleotide sequence: TGTGCCTGGAGGTCGACTAGCGGGATAGCTTACAATGAGCAGTTCTTC. The genes are TRBV30 and TRBJ2-1; the match to TRBD2 covers 11 bases. J gave up 4 bases and V 3 bases, and 8 bases lay outside the gene matches. The CDR3 loop spans 16 amino acids. Germline-derived CDR1 and CDR2 are GTSNPN and SVGIG (reference sequence).